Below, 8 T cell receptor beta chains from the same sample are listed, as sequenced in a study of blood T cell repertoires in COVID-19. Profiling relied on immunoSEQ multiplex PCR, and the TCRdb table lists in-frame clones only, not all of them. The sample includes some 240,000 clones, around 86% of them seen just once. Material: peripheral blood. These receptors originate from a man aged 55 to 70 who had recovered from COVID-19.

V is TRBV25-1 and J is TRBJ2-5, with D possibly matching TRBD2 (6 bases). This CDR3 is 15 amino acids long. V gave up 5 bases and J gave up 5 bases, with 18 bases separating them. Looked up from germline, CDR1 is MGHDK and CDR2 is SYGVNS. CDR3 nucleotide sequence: TGTGCCAGCAGTAGCCTAGCGCCCCGAAGGGAGACCCAGTACTTC. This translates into CASSSLAPRRETQYF.

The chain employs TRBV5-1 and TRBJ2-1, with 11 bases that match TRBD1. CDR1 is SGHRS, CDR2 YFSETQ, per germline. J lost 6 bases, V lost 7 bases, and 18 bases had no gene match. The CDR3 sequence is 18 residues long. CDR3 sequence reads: CASYRDRGSSGVINEQFF. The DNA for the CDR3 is TGCGCCAGCTACCGGGACAGGGGGAGTTCGGGTGTAATCAATGAGCAGTTCTTC.

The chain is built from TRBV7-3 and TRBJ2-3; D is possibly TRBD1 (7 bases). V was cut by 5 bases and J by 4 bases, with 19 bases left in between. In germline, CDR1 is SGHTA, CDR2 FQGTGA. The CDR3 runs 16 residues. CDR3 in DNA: TGTGCCAGCAGCAAAGAGACAGGGCGGGGCGCAGATACGCAGTATTTT. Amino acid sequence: CASSKETGRGADTQYF.

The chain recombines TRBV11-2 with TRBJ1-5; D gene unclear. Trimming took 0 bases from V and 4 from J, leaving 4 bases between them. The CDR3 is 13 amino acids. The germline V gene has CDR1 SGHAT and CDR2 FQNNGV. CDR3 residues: CASSLDVNQPQHF. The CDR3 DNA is TGTGCCAGCAGCTTAGACGTTAATCAGCCCCAGCATTTT. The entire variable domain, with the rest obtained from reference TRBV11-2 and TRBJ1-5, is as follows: EAGVAQSPRYKIIEKRQSVAFWCNPISGHATLYWYQQILGQGPKLLIQFQNNGVVDDSQLPKDRFSAERLKGVDSTLKIQPAKLEDSAVYLCASSLDVNQPQHFGDGTRLSIL.

CDR3 sequence: CASSVAPGAGGETQYF. The CDR3, as DNA: TGTGCCAGCAGCGTAGCTCCGGGCGCTGGGGGGGAGACCCAGTACTTC. The chain carries TRBV9 and TRBJ2-5; possibly TRBD2 for D (6 bases). Per the germline V gene, CDR1 is SGDLS and CDR2 is YYNGEE. Trimming removed 0 bases at V and 5 bases at J, with 17 bases between. This CDR3 region has 16 residues.

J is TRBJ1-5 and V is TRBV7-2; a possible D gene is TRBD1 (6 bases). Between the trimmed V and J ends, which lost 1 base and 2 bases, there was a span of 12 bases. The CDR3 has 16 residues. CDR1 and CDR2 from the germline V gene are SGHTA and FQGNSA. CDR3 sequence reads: CASSLDPGVGNQPQHF. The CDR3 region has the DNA TGTGCCAGCAGCTTAGACCCAGGGGTGGGCAATCAGCCCCAGCATTTT.

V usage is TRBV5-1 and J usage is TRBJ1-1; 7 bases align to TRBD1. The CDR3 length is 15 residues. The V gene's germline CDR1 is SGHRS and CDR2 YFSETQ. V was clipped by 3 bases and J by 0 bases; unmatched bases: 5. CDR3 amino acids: CASSSLDRVNTEAFF. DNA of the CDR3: TGCGCCAGCAGCTCCCTAGACAGGGTGAACACTGAAGCTTTCTTT. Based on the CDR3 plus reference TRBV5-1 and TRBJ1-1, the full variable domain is KAGVTQTPRYLIKTRGQQVTLSCSPISGHRSVSWYQQTPGQGLQFLFEYFSETQRNKGNFPGRFSGRQFSNSRSEMNVSTLELGDSALYLCASSSLDRVNTEAFFGQGTRLTVV.

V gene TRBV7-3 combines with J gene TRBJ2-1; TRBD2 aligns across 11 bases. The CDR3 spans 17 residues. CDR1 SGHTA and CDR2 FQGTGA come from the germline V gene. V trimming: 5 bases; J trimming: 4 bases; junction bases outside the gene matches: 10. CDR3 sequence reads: CASSPQSGTSGYNEQFF. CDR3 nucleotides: TGTGCCAGCAGCCCGCAATCTGGGACTAGCGGATACAATGAGCAGTTCTTC.